These T cell receptor beta chains were read from a single sample in a study of blood T cells in healthy people across ages. Via MiXCR, TCRdb re-called the 5' RACE reads, giving one row per CDR3 protein. Here the sample spans some 690,000 distinct CDR3 sequences, 20% to 25% being singletons. The sample was blood. The source is a man aged 70-80 years in good health. The CDR3 runs from the conserved cysteine through the conserved F or W.

j_gene | v_gene | CDR3aa
TRBJ1-2 | TRBV20-1 | CSGEKTGVAYGYTF
TRBJ1-1 | TRBV29-1 | CSVLPGNTQAFF
TRBJ2-1 | TRBV24-1 | CATSGRTGAYNEQFF
TRBJ1-4 | TRBV5-1 | CASSFAGQGALREKLFF
TRBJ2-3 | TRBV20-1 | CSANGGSGTDTQYF
TRBJ2-1 | TRBV6-1 | CASLPGLAGGNEQFF
- | TRBV18 | CASSKQGRNEQFF
TRBJ2-5 | TRBV29-1 | CSVALGPRWETQYF
TRBJ2-3 | TRBV6-1 | CASSGPFTDTQYF
TRBJ2-2 | TRBV20-1 | CTLGRGPAGELFF
TRBJ1-2 | TRBV12-3/TRBV12-4 | CASSMTGVGYTF
TRBJ1-4 | TRBV30 | CAYLTARDRGRGTNEKLFF
TRBJ2-3 | TRBV12-3/TRBV12-4 | CASRLDPIPTDTQYF
TRBJ1-1 | TRBV7-3 | CASSSQQNTEAFF
TRBJ2-3 | TRBV10-3 | CAISTLANTQYF
TRBJ2-1 | TRBV5-1 | CASSLSGVWNEQFF
TRBJ2-1 | TRBV20-1 | CSARDGPEQFF
TRBJ1-2 | TRBV12-3/TRBV12-4 | CASSDSNRDSALGYTF
TRBJ1-2 | TRBV20-1 | CSARAPARTNYGYTF
TRBJ2-3 | TRBV5-1 | CASSLSTVGSDTQYF
TRBJ1-1 | TRBV7-9 | CASSQGGAEAFF
- | TRBV20-1 | CSAPGLAGGYNEQFF
TRBJ1-2 | TRBV7-2 | CASSSLLGNGYTF
TRBJ1-2 | TRBV5-1 | CASSTGQRANYGYTF
TRBJ1-4 | TRBV6-4 | CASSDPRAPATNEKLFF
TRBJ1-4 | TRBV29-1 | CSTLQETLLFF
- | TRBV12-3/TRBV12-4 | CASSPGAGGPSYEQYF
TRBJ2-3 | TRBV6-6 | CASSSLTPPADTQYF
TRBJ2-1 | TRBV7-9 | CASSPLGSLSSYNEQFF
TRBJ2-3 | TRBV24-1 | CATSDLPGLLGTQYF
TRBJ2-5 | TRBV12-3/TRBV12-4 | CASSAGGGPLVETQYF
TRBJ1-5 | TRBV28 | CASSGLRGLSNQPQHF
TRBJ1-5 | TRBV5-1 | CASSSGGTENQPQHF
TRBJ1-2 | TRBV5-1 | CASSFLTGDYGYTF
TRBJ2-5 | TRBV12-5 | CASGRDTTQYF
TRBJ1-2 | TRBV5-4 | CASSPGQGALENYGYTF
TRBJ1-1 | TRBV6-6 | CASSPGTGAYVRTEAFF
TRBJ2-6 | TRBV12-3/TRBV12-4 | CASSFSSSGANVLTF
TRBJ2-3 | TRBV29-1 | CSVVSGSTDTQYF
TRBJ1-3 | TRBV12-3/TRBV12-4 | CASSLGGTGDRNTIYF
TRBJ2-3 | TRBV7-9 | CASTLVSTDTQYF
TRBJ2-6 | TRBV11-2 | CASSLDKEGLLTF
TRBJ1-4 | TRBV14 | CASSQGTNEKLFF
TRBJ1-1 | TRBV20-1 | CSAYRQGLNTEAFF
- | TRBV11-2 | CASSSRGGLGQETQYF
TRBJ1-2 | TRBV5-6 | CASSLHAGYTF
TRBJ1-2 | TRBV15 | CATSRVAVNYGYTF
TRBJ2-7 | TRBV2 | CASSESSTEQYF
TRBJ1-4 | TRBV20-1 | CSATWTGGRATNEKLFF
TRBJ1-2 | TRBV28 | CASSFLVSRNGYTF
TRBJ1-3 | TRBV10-3 | CANAGGIGNTIYF
TRBJ1-2 | TRBV29-1 | CSAKSQGALANYGYTF
TRBJ2-7 | TRBV20-1 | CSARELGLAGLTYEQYF
TRBJ2-7 | TRBV28 | CASSLAARGTYEQYF
TRBJ1-1 | TRBV3-1 | CASSEEGTEAFF